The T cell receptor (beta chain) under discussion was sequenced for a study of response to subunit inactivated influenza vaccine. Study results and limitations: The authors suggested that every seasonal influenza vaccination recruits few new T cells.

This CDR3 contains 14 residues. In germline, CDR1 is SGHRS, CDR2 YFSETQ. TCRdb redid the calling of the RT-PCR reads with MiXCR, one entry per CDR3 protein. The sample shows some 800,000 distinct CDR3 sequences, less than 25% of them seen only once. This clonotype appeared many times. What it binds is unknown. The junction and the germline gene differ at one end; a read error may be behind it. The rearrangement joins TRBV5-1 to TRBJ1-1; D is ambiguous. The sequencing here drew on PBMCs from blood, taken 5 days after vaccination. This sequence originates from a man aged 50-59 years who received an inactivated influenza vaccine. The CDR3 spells CASSLVGRNTEAFF. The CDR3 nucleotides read TGTGCCAGCAGCTTAGTTGGCAGGAACACTGAAGCTTTCTTT.